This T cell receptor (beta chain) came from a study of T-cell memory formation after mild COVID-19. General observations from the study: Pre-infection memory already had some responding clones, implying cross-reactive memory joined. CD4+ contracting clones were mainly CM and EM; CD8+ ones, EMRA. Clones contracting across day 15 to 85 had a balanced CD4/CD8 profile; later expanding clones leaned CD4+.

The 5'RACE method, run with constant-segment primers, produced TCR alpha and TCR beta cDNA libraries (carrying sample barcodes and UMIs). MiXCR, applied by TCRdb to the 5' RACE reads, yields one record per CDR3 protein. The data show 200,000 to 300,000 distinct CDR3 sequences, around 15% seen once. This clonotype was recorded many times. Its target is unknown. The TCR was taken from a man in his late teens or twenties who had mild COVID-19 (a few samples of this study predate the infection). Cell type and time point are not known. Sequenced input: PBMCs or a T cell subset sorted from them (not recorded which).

CDR3 protein: CASSLGGASYNSPLHF. The CDR3 DNA is TGCGCCAGCAGCCTGGGGGGGGCCTCCTATAATTCACCCCTCCACTTT. This chain uses TRBV5-1 with TRBJ1-6, with D tentatively TRBD1 (6 bases). Germline lookup yields CDR1 SGHRS and CDR2 YFSETQ. CDR3 length equals 16 residues. Trimming shortened V by 4 bases and J by 0 bases, and 11 bases separated the two germline ends. The whole variable domain, filled in from reference TRBV5-1 and TRBJ1-6, reads KAGVTQTPRYLIKTRGQQVTLSCSPISGHRSVSWYQQTPGQGLQFLFEYFSETQRNKGNFPGRFSGRQFSNSRSEMNVSTLELGDSALYLCASSLGGASYNSPLHFGNGTRLTVT.